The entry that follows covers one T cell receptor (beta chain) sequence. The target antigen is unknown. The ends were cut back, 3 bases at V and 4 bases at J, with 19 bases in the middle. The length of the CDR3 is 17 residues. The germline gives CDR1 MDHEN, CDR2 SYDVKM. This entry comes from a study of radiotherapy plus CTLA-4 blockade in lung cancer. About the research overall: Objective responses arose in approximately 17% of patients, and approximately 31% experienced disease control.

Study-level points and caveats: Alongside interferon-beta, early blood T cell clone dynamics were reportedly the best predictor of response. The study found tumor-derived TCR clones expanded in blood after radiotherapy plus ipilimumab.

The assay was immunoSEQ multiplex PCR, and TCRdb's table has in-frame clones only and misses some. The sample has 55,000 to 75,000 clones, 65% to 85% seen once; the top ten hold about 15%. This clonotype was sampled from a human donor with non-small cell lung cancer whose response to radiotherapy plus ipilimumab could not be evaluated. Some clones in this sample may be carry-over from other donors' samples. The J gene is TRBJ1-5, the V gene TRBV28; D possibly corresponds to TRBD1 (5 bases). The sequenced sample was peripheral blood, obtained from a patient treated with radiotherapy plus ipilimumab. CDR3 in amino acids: CASSLGAGGRMNQPQHF. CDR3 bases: TGTGCCAGCAGTTTGGGAGCGGGGGGACGAATGAATCAGCCCCAGCATTTT.